The entry below gives a single T cell receptor beta chain sequence along with its context. Its antigen is unknown. These data originate in a study of cytomegalovirus exposure and HLA in healthy donors. Study information: Samples from HLA-typed donors yielded about 85 million unique TCRs in an early data release. Regarding the study as a whole: About 87% or about 30% of the time was how often most TCR beta V segments were productive, according to an earlier analysis.

Germline V gives CDR1 SEHNR, CDR2 FQNEAQ (reference sequence). With 3 bases removed from V and 5 bases from J, the gap between germline ends came to 11 bases. The CDR3 has 14 residues. Use of 60 Vbeta and 13 Jbeta primers characterized the PCR. The repertoire was sequenced with immunoSEQ multiplex PCR; TCRdb's copy has only in-frame clones and lacks some. The sample shows about 120,000 clones, and about 1.5% sits with its ten largest clones. Sequences were obtained from PBMCs. The clonotype originates from a woman between 40 and 55 years old in good health and CMV-seropositive. The chain carries TRBV7-9 and TRBJ2-1; perhaps TRBD2 as D (6 bases). The CDR3 sequence is CASSLNSGDNEQFF. The CDR3 DNA follows: TGTGCCAGCAGCTTGAATAGCGGCGACAATGAGCAGTTCTTC.